The present T cell receptor (beta chain) was sequenced within a study of CD8 T cells in ankylosing spondylitis. This clonotype was observed a handful of times. Each CDR3 protein gets one entry after TCRdb re-called the 5' RACE reads with MiXCR. The table lists about 140,000 distinct CDR3 sequences, roughly 8% of them singletons. The V gene's germline CDR1 is SGHKS and CDR2 YYEKEE (reference sequence). Trimming cost V 2 bases and J 4 bases; bases outside gene matches: 5. The CDR3 is made up of 14 amino acids. The receptor was derived from a male donor with ankylosing spondylitis. The chain uses TRBV5-5 and TRBJ1-2, with TRBD1 identical over 7 bases. The specimen sequenced was synovial fluid, either unsorted or a sorted T cell fraction (not recorded which). CDR3 residues: CASSFGGGGYGYTF. CDR3 nucleotide sequence: TGTGCCAGCAGCTTTGGAGGGGGCGGCTATGGCTACACCTTC. The variable domain in full, completed from reference TRBV5-5 and TRBJ1-2, reads DAGVTQSPTHLIKTRGQQVTLRCSPISGHKSVSWYQQVLGQGPQFIFQYYEKEERGRGNFPDRFSARQFPNYSSELNVNALLLGDSALYLCASSFGGGGYGYTFGSGTRLTVV.